This T cell receptor (beta chain) was found in a study of cytomegalovirus exposure and HLA in healthy donors (dated 2017 in TCRdb). General notes on the study: According to a later analysis, one platform produced both the 100 to 150 validation repertoires and the 550 to 800 repertoires of the first cohort. The study was designed to test whether signatures of past pathogen exposure could be identified by cataloging public T cell receptors. A separate validation cohort of approximately 120 different subjects was used in addition to the roughly 720-subject first cohort. To predict cytomegalovirus infection status, the study brought together high-throughput TCR immunosequencing, statistical association of individual TCRs with disease status, and machine learning.

The investigation overall reported the following: The validation cohort had no HLA typing available for a later analysis, so co-occurrence within that cohort was assessed over all 110 or so repertoires. Most TCR sequences were observed very rarely across donors, whereas some public TCRs were present in many individuals. The study gave a list of 150 to 200 TCR beta chains associated with cytomegalovirus. The authors suggested that the approach could potentially be generalized to other disease states and immunological phenotypes. In vitro tests confirmed that a few of the cytomegalovirus-associated TCR beta chains recognize cytomegalovirus antigens. Subsequent analysis determined that TCRs grouped into clusters in the first cohort also showed a tendency toward co-occurrence across the roughly 110 validation repertoires, and 85% to 95% of cluster scores exceeded 0. In both the original and validation cohorts, the classifier was reported to diagnose cytomegalovirus status with high specificity and sensitivity.

With respect to this clone: No antigen is known for it. Base qualities are not recorded, but no much larger clone differs from it by a single base.

Cut back by 1 base and 7 bases, the V and J ends lie 16 bases apart. From the germline V gene (reference sequence), CDR1 is LNHDA and CDR2 is SQIVND. The CDR3 sequence holds 15 residues, the cysteine and phenylalanine included. The read is trimmed to its CDR3 DNA, 45 bases read in frame from base 1. Library preparation employed the immunoSEQ multiplex PCR assay. As for how the authors treated the data: A statistical classification framework was built to diagnose cytomegalovirus status from the catalog of TCR beta chain sequences. Entries here come from immuneACCESS through TCRdb and include only in-frame sequences with V and J called. Some clones fail to appear in such tables; in the studies checked, an unresolved V gene covers under half of the shortfall, and the cause of the remainder is unknown. For V, J and clone size, that table is used; D and trimming come from the DNA. Counted in this sample were some 140,000 clones; 80% to 90% of them appeared once. In total, the top ten clones hold over 1.3% of the sample.

Donors formed part of the validation cohort, which comprised 120 subjects and was distinct from the first cohort of under 850 subjects. The receptor comes from a woman between 25 and 40 years old in good health and CMV-seronegative. The sequenced sample was PBMCs. The rearrangement joined TRBV19 to TRBJ1-1; no D gene call is confident. The CDR3 protein sequence reads: CASSIASSGISEAFF. The DNA reads TGTGCCAGTAGTATAGCATCATCGGGAATAAGTGAAGCTTTCTTT.